This TCR beta chain is drawn from a study of cytotoxic CD8 clonotypes in ibrutinib-treated CLL. The assay was immunoSEQ multiplex PCR, and TCRdb's table has in-frame clones only and misses some. The sample holds 100,000 to 150,000 clones, 70% to 90% seen once. This clone was seen only a few times. Per germline, CDR1 SGHTA and CDR2 FQGTGA. The CDR3 extends over 18 amino acids. Trimming pared 2 bases from V and 7 bases from J, leaving 24 bases between. The sequenced sample was PBMCs, obtained after 24 months of ibrutinib treatment. This clonotype was obtained from a human donor with chronic lymphocytic leukemia. The V and J genes are TRBV7-3 and TRBJ2-1, with D perhaps TRBD2 (5 bases). This CDR3 is CASSLDSVTTSIWNEQFF. Written as DNA, the CDR3 is TGTGCCAGCAGCTTAGACTCGGTGACTACATCCATCTGGAATGAGCAGTTCTTC. The complete variable domain, with remaining parts taken from reference TRBV7-3 and TRBJ2-1, reads GAGVSQTPSNKVTEKGKYVELRCDPISGHTALYWYRQSLGQGPEFLIYFQGTGAADDSGLPNDRFFAVRPEGSVSTLKIQRTERGDSAVYLCASSLDSVTTSIWNEQFFGPGTRLTVL.